This T cell receptor (beta chain) emerged from a study of OX40 agonist ivuxolimab in advanced cancers. Study details: The patients received agonistic anti-OX40 (CD134) antibody ivuxolimab. Of the patients, three showed partial responses, one with hepatocellular carcinoma and two with cutaneous melanoma. Whole-study findings and limits: Among T cells, CD8+ cells averaged more expanded clones than CD4+ cells. The authors also found low normalized T-cell clonal expansion in some nonresponders.

Clones were read by immunoSEQ multiplex PCR, and TCRdb kept only the in-frame ones, dropping some. The table has over 75,000 clones, around 94% seen once. With regard to this clone: Its antigen is not known.

This CDR3 region has 16 residues. Losses at the gene ends were 3 bases for V and 3 bases for J; bases not matched to a gene: 6. Germline assignment: CDR1 WNHNN and CDR2 SYGVQD (reference sequence). This TCR derives from an adult with an advanced solid tumor such as melanoma, head and neck, liver or kidney cancer. The chain is built from TRBV10-1 and TRBJ2-7; TRBD1 matches at 12 bases. The sample was CD4+ or CD8+ T cells sorted from blood, taken in a trial of the OX40 agonist ivuxolimab. The CDR3 is CASSDVGTGGIYEQYF. In nucleotides, the CDR3 is TGCGCCAGCAGTGATGTCGGGACAGGGGGCATCTACGAGCAGTACTTC.